This T cell receptor beta chain was observed in a study of T cells after yellow fever vaccination. CDR1 is MNHEY and CDR2 is SVGAGI in the germline V gene. V lost 10 bases and J lost 4, with 11 bases in between. CDR3 length: 12 amino acids. This clonotype showed up just a few times. TCRdb re-derived calls from the 5' RACE reads in MiXCR, one entry per CDR3 protein. The sample holds some 400,000 distinct CDR3 sequences, under 20% seen once. J is TRBJ2-1 and V is TRBV6-5; the D gene could be TRBD1 or TRBD2 (6 bases each). Here the sequenced sample was PBMCs, taken before the yellow fever booster vaccination. The origin of this receptor is a man in his late teens or twenties who received the YFV17D yellow fever vaccine. In nucleotides, the CDR3 is TGTGCCACCCGGGGGCGGTACAATGAGCAGTTCTTC. Encoded protein: CATRGRYNEQFF.